This paragraph reports one TCR beta chain. No antigen is known for it. The CDR3, cysteine through phenylalanine, is 12 amino acids long. No DNA accompanies this entry. CDR1 and CDR2 are drawn from the germline V gene: KGHSH, LQKENI. Each CD8+ T cell subset was flow-sorted in triplicate, with roughly 330,000 cells per subset placed directly into RLT lysis buffer. Peripheral blood mononuclear cells were isolated from buffy coats using standard density gradient centrifugation. Total RNA was extracted from sorted cells with an RNeasy Mini Kit. The run used a NextSeq 550. The Human TCR Profiling Kit (MiLaboratory) was used to make UMI-labeled 5' RACE TRB cDNA libraries. cDNA synthesis used the entire amount of extracted RNA, and PCR amplification then used the entire amount of cDNA produced. The libraries were made side by side, with each library going through the same number of PCR cycles. The authors' analysis ran thus. MIGEC and MiXCR extracted about 50,000 +/- 10,000 unique UMI-labeled TRB cDNA molecules per library, requiring at least two reads per UMI. On average, roughly 40,000 +/- 10,000 functional in-frame TRB CDR3 nucleotide clonotypes lacking stop codons were found per library. Diversity metrics, including normalized Shannon-Wiener and Chao1, were computed in VDJtools after downsampling to 5000 UMI-labeled TRB molecules per sample. VDJtools was used to calculate clonotype-size-weighted physicochemical properties of the central five CDR3 residues, namely interaction energy, strength, volume and Kidera factor 4. Reprocessed by TCRdb, the reads give a single entry per CDR3 protein sequence, without DNA. These V and J calls derive from TCRdb rather than the authors' analysis. The record for this sample contains some 22,000 distinct CDR3 sequences. Roughly a fifth of the sample rests with the top ten.

This record belongs to a study of CXCR3-negative and CXCR3-positive naive CD8 T cells (dated by TCRdb to between 2018 and 2020). About the study as a whole: In total, about 135 million TRB reads were obtained, or roughly 1.5 +/- 0.3 million reads per library. Diversity and physicochemical repertoire analyses were performed on about a dozen donors pooled from two independent experiments. The TRBV-TRBJ cluster analysis covered naive subsets from a handful of donors and memory cells from 3 donors.

The study at large found these results: Repertoire diversity was comparably high in both naive subsets but much lower in memory CD8+ T cells. Freshly isolated PBMCs were used for most assays because CXCR3 expression went down partially after cryopreservation. Because surface CD5, which is linked to self-reactivity in mice, was comparable between the naive subsets, TCR interaction strength was also inferred from the physicochemical properties of TRB CDR3s. TRBV-TRBJ usage was similar between naive CXCR3-negative and CXCR3-positive cells from the same donor, while memory cells showed distinct patterns.

Sequencing used memory CD8+ T cells from blood. The cell subset or site label corresponds to: conventional CD8+ memory T cells (TMEM), sorted as controls. The receptor's source is a human donor in good health. Some clones in this sample may be carry-over from other donors' samples. The chain is encoded by TRBV18 joined to TRBJ2-2. CDR3 sequence: CASSLDRPSLFF.